This entry lists 13 T cell receptor beta chains sequenced from one sample in a study of blood T cell repertoires in COVID-19. Measured with immunoSEQ multiplex PCR; TCRdb has only the in-frame clones, and not every one. The profile covers 250,000 to 300,000 clones, with around 90% appearing a single time and roughly 4.9% taken by the ten largest. Sequenced sample: peripheral blood. The receptors stem from a woman aged 60-75 years with COVID-19, enrolled during active disease.

V usage is TRBV19 and J usage is TRBJ2-3; 8 bases are shared with TRBD1. The CDR3 spans 15 residues. The junction had 7 bases not matched to a gene; V was cut back by 6 bases and J by 2 bases. Germline V lookup: CDR1 LNHDA, CDR2 SQIVND (reference sequence). DNA of the CDR3: TGTGCCAGTAGGGGACAGGACGGGAACACAGATACGCAGTATTTT. Protein sequence: CASRGQDGNTDTQYF.

The chain uses TRBV29-1 and TRBJ2-1, with TRBD2 identical over 7 bases. Per germline, CDR1 SQVTM and CDR2 ANQGSEA. The CDR3 has 13 amino acids. V trimming: 4 bases; J trimming: 6 bases; junction bases outside the gene matches: 6. CDR3 amino acids: CSVATSRSNEQFF. DNA for the CDR3: TGCAGCGTTGCGACTAGCCGAAGCAATGAGCAGTTCTTC.

The chain uses TRBV15 and TRBJ1-1, with D possibly being TRBD1 (6 bases). This CDR3 is built from 14 residues. Germline CDR1 and CDR2: LNHNV and YYDKDF (reference sequence). V lost 3 bases and J lost 1, with 9 bases in between. The CDR3 DNA is TGTGCCACCAGCAGGGGGACAACGAACACTGAAGCTTTCTTT. As protein: CATSRGTTNTEAFF.

This clone was recorded only once. The chain combines TRBV18 with TRBJ2-7; 10 bases are a match to TRBD2. CDR1 KGHSH and CDR2 LQKENI come from the germline V gene. The CDR3 consists of 15 residues. J lost 6 bases, V lost 5 bases, and 10 bases had no gene match. CDR3 residues: CASSSQTSGTGEQYF. The CDR3 DNA reads TGTGCCAGCTCATCTCAAACTAGCGGGACCGGCGAGCAGTACTTC.

Ten or more counts support this clone. The chain joins TRBV2 to TRBJ2-7; 11 bases align to TRBD2. CDR3 size: 15 residues. Looked up from germline, CDR1 is SNHLY and CDR2 is FYNNEI. The ends lost 5 bases at V and 3 bases at J; junction bases unmatched: 6. CDR3: CASSRGLAENYEQYF. The DNA for the CDR3 is TGTGCCAGCAGTAGGGGACTAGCGGAGAACTACGAGCAGTACTTC.

V gene TRBV6-4 combines with J gene TRBJ1-1, with D perhaps matching TRBD1 (6 bases). The CDR3 covers 13 residues. Germline V gives CDR1 MRHNA, CDR2 SNTAGT. Trimming removed 4 bases from V and 5 bases from J, with 11 bases in between. CDR3 sequence: CASSVTQGTEAFF. The CDR3 bases are TGTGCCAGCAGTGTAACACAGGGTACTGAAGCTTTCTTT.

This chain links TRBV6-2 or TRBV6-3 with TRBJ1-6, with 9 nucleotides matching TRBD1. Germline loops: CDR1 MNHEY, CDR2 SVGEGT. This CDR3 is built from 15 residues. Unmatched junction bases numbered 6, after V lost 5 bases and J lost 7 bases. Here the CDR3 reads CASSTGQGWNSPLHF. In nucleotides, the CDR3 is TGTGCCAGCAGTACCGGACAGGGGTGGAATTCACCCCTCCACTTT.

This clone was observed once. V usage is TRBV29-1 and J usage is TRBJ2-3; D gene ambiguous. V lost 5 bases to trimming and J lost 5 bases, with 11 bases between them. CDR1 is SQVTM and CDR2 is ANQGSEA in the germline V gene. The CDR3 extends over 12 amino acids. The CDR3 DNA is TGCAGCGTTAGCTTCTTGAGAGATACGCAGTATTTT. It encodes CSVSFLRDTQYF.

J is TRBJ1-1 and V is TRBV29-1; D is possibly TRBD1 (5 bases). This CDR3 is built from 14 residues. V lost 2 bases and J lost 1, with 11 bases in between. Germline values: CDR1 SQVTM, CDR2 ANQGSEA. CDR3 DNA sequence: TGCAGCGTTGAACCCAACACAGGGAACACTGAAGCTTTCTTT. It is translated as CSVEPNTGNTEAFF.

V and J are TRBV7-9 and TRBJ1-3; maybe TRBD1 (5 bases). The germline V gene has CDR1 SEHNR and CDR2 FQNEAQ (reference sequence). V lost 0 bases, J lost 3 bases, and 9 bases lay in between. The length of the CDR3 is 15 residues. CDR3 protein: CASSLATGHGNTIYF. The CDR3, as DNA: TGTGCCAGCAGCTTAGCGACCGGACATGGAAACACCATATATTTT.

The V and J genes are TRBV10-3 and TRBJ2-5, with D possibly being TRBD2 (6 bases). V dropped 6 bases and J dropped 1 base, with 12 bases sitting between them. The CDR3 is 14 residues long. The V gene's germline CDR1 is ENHRY and CDR2 SYGVKD. CDR3 sequence (DNA): TGTGCCATCAGCTCAGGGAGGATCCAAGAGACCCAGTACTTC. Translating it yields CAISSGRIQETQYF.

There are many counts of this clone. This chain connects TRBV5-4 to TRBJ1-2; TRBD1 might be the D (6 bases). CDR1 is SGHNT, CDR2 YYREEE, per germline (reference sequence). V was trimmed by 4 bases and J by 3 bases, leaving 25 bases between them. This CDR3 is built from 18 residues. CDR3 nucleotides: TGTGCCAGCAGCCCGAGATTCGGGCAGGGGAGGGGGGACTATGGCTACACCTTC. Translating it yields CASSPRFGQGRGDYGYTF.

This clone was seen just once. The V call is TRBV25-1, the J call TRBJ2-3; maybe TRBD2 (6 bases). V lost 2 bases to trimming and J lost 6 bases, with 21 bases between them. The V gene's germline CDR1 is MGHDK and CDR2 SYGVNS. The CDR3 is 17 residues long. The CDR3 reads CASSEGGWGTGIDTQYF. DNA for the CDR3: TGTGCCAGCAGTGAAGGGGGGTGGGGGACGGGCATCGATACGCAGTATTTT.